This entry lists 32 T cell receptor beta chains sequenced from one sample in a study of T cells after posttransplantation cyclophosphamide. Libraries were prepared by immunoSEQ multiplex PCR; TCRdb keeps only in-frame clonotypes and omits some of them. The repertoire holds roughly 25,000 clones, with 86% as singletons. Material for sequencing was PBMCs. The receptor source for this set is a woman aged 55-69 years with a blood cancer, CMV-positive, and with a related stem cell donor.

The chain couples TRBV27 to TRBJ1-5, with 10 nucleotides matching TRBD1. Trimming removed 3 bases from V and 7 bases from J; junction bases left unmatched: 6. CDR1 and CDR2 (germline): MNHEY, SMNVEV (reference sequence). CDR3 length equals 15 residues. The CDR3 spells CASSFGDRGKQPQHF. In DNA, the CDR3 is TGTGCCAGCAGTTTTGGGGACAGGGGAAAACAGCCCCAGCATTTT.

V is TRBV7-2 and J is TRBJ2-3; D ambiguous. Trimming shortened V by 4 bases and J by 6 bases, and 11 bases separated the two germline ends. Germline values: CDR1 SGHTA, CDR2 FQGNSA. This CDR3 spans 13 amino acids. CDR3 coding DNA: TGTGCCAGCAGCTCGGTATTCGGGGATACGCAGTATTTT. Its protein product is CASSSVFGDTQYF.

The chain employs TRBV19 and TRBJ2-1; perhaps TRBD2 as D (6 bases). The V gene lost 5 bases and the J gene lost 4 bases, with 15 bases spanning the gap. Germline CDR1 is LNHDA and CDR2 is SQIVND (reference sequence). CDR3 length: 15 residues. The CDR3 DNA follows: TGTGCCAGTAGTCTGGGACTCAATAGGTACAATGAGCAGTTCTTC. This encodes CASSLGLNRYNEQFF.

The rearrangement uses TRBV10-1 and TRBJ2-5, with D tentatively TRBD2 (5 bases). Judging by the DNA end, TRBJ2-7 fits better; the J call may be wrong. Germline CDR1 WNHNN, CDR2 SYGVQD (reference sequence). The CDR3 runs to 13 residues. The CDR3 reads CASSTGNSDEQYF. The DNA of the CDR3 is TGCGCCAGCAGCACCGGGAATTCCGACGAGCAGTACTTC.

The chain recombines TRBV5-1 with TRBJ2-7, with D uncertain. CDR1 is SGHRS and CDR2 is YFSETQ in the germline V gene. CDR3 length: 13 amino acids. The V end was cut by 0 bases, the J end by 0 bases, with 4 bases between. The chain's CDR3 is CASSLVGSYEQYF. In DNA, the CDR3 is TGCGCCAGCAGCTTGGTCGGCTCCTACGAGCAGTACTTC.

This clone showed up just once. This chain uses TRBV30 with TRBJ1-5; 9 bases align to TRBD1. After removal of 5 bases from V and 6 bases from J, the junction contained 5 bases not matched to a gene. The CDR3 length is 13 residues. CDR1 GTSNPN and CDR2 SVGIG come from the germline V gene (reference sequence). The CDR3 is CAWGDRESQPQHF. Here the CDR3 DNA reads TGTGCCTGGGGGGACAGGGAGAGTCAGCCCCAGCATTTT.

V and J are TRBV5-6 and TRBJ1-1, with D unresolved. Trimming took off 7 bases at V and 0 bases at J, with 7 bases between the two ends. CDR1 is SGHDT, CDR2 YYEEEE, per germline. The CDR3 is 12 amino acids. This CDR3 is CASGKLNTEAFF. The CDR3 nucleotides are TGTGCCAGCGGCAAGTTGAACACTGAAGCTTTCTTT. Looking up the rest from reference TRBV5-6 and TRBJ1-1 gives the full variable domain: DAGVTQSPTHLIKTRGQQVTLRCSPKSGHDTVSWYQQALGQGPQFIFQYYEEEERQRGNFPDRFSGHQFPNYSSELNVNALLLGDSALYLCASGKLNTEAFFGQGTRLTVV.

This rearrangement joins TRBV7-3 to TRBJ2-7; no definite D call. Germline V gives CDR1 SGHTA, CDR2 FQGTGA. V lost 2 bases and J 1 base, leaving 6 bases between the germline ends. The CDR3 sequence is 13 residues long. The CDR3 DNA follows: TGTGCCAGCAGCTTATCCCCTTCCTACGAGCAGTACTTC. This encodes CASSLSPSYEQYF.

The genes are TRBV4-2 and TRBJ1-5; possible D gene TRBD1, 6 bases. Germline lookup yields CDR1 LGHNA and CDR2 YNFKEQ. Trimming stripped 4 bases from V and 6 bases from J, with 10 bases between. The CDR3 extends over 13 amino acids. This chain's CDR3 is CASSRDTSQPQHF. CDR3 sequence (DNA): TGTGCCAGCAGCCGGGACACCAGTCAGCCCCAGCATTTT.

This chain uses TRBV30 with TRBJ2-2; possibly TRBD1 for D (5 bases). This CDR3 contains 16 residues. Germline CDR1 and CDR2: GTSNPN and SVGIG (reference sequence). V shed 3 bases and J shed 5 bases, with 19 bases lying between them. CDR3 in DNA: TGTGCCTGGAGAGGGGTCCTAGGGGCGCCGACCGGGGAGCTGTTTTTT. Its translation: CAWRGVLGAPTGELFF.

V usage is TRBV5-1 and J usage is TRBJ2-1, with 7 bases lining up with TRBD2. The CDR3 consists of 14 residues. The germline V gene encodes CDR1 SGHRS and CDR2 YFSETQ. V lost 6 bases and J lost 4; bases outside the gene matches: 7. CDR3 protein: CASNAGASYNEQFF. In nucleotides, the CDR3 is TGCGCCAGCAATGCGGGAGCTTCTTACAATGAGCAGTTCTTC.

The CDR3 sequence: CASSQHTSGANVLTF. For the CDR3, the DNA is TGTGCCAGCAGCCAACATACCTCTGGGGCCAACGTCCTGACTTTC. The rearrangement joins TRBV27 to TRBJ2-6; D not resolved. CDR1 is MNHEY, CDR2 SMNVEV, per germline (reference sequence). With 6 bases removed from V and 0 bases from J, the gap between germline ends came to 9 bases. CDR3 length equals 15 residues.

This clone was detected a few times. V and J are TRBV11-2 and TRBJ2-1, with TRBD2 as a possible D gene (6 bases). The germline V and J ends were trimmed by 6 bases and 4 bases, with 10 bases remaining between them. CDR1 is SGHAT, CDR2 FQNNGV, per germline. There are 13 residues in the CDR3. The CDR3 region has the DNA TGTGCCAGCAGACGACTAGATTACAATGAGCAGTTCTTC. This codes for CASRRLDYNEQFF.

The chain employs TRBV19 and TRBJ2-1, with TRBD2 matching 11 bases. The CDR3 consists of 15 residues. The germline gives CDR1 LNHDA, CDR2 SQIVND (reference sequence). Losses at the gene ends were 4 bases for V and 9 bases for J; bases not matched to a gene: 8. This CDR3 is CASSRLAGTPGEQFF. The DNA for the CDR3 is TGTGCCAGTAGTAGACTAGCGGGAACCCCAGGTGAGCAGTTCTTC. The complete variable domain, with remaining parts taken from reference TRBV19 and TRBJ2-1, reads DGGITQSPKYLFRKEGQNVTLSCEQNLNHDAMYWYRQDPGQGLRLIYYSQIVNDFQKGDIAEGYSVSREKKESFPLTVTSAQKNPTAFYLCASSRLAGTPGEQFFGPGTRLTVL.

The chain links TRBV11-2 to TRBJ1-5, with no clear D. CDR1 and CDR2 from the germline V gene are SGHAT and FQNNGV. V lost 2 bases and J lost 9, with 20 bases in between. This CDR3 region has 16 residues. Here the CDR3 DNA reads TGTGCCAGCAGCTTACCCGCCTGGGCAGTTGATCGGCCCCAGCATTTT. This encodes CASSLPAWAVDRPQHF. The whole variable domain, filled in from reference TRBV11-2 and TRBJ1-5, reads EAGVAQSPRYKIIEKRQSVAFWCNPISGHATLYWYQQILGQGPKLLIQFQNNGVVDDSQLPKDRFSAERLKGVDSTLKIQPAKLEDSAVYLCASSLPAWAVDRPQHFGDGTRLSIL.

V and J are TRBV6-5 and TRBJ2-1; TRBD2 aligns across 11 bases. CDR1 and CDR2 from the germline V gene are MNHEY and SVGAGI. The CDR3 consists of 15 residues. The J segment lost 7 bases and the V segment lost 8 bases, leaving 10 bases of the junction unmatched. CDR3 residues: CASHARLAGGNEQFF. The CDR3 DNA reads TGTGCCAGCCACGCCCGGCTAGCGGGAGGAAATGAGCAGTTCTTC.

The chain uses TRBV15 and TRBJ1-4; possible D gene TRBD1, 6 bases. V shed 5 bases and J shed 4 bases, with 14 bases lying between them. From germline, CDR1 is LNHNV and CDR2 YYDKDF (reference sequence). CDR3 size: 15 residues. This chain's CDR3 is CATSRRGADNEKLFF. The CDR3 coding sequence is TGTGCCACCAGCCGTCGGGGGGCGGATAATGAAAAACTGTTTTTT.

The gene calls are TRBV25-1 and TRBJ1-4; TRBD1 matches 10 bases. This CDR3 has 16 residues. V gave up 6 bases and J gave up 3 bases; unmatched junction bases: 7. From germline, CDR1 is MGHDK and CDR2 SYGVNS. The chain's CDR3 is CASRGTGAGPNEKLFF. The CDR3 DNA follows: TGTGCCAGCAGGGGGACAGGGGCAGGGCCTAATGAAAAACTGTTTTTT. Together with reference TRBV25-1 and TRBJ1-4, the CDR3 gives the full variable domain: EADIYQTPRYLVIGTGKKITLECSQTMGHDKMYWYQQDPGMELHLIHYSYGVNSTEKGDLSSESTVSRIRTEHFPLTLESARPSHTSQYLCASRGTGAGPNEKLFFGSGTQLSVL.

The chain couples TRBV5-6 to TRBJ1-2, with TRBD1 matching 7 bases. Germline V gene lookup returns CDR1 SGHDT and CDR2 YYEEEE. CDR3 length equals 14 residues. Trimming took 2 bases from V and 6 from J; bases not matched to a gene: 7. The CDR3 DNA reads TGTGCCAGCAGCTTCGTCGGGACAGAGAATGGCTACACCTTC. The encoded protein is CASSFVGTENGYTF.

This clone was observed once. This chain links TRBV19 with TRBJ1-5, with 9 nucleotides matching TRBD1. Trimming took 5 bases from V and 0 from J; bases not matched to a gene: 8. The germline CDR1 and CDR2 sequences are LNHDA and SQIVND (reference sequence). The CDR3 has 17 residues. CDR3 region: CASSLTGTGSSNQPQHF. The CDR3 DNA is TGTGCCAGTAGTCTAACCGGGACAGGGAGTAGCAATCAGCCCCAGCATTTT.

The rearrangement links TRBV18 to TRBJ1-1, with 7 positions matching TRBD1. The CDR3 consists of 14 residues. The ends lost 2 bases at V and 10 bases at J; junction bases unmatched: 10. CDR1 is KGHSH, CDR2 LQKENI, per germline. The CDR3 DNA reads TGTGCCAGCTCACCAACCCGGGACAGTGGTTTAGCTTTCTTT. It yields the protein CASSPTRDSGLAFF.

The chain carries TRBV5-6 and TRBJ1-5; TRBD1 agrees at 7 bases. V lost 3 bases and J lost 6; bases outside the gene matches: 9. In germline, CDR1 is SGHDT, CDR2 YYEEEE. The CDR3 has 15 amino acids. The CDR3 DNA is TGTGCCAGCAGCTATTACAGGGGTAGGGGTCAGCCCCAGCATTTT. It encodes CASSYYRGRGQPQHF.

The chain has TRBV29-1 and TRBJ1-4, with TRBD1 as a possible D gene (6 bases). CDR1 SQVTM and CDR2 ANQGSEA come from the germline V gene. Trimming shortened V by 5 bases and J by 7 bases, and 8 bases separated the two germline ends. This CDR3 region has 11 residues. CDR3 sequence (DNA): TGCAGCGTTCAGGGGCGTGAAAAACTGTTTTTT. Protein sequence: CSVQGREKLFF.

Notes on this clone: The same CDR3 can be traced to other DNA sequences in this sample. The DNA for the CDR3 is TGTGCCAGCAGCTCGTGGGGGACAGGGGTATCCCCCCTCCACTTT. This codes for CASSSWGTGVSPLHF. This chain links TRBV5-6 with TRBJ1-6; TRBD1 matches at 10 bases. Losses at the gene ends were 3 bases for V and 13 bases for J; bases not matched to a gene: 10. Looked up from germline, CDR1 is SGHDT and CDR2 is YYEEEE. This CDR3 spans 15 amino acids.

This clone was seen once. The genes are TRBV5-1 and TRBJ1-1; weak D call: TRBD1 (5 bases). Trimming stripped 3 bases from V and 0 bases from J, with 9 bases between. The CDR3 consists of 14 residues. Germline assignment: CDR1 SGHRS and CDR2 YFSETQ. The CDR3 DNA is TGCGCCAGCAGCTCCCAGGGATTGAACACTGAAGCTTTCTTT. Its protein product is CASSSQGLNTEAFF.

The CDR3 bases are TGTGCCACCAGCAGGATTAGCTATGAGCAGTTCTTC. Protein sequence: CATSRISYEQFF. This chain links TRBV15 with TRBJ2-1; D remains ambiguous. Germline CDR1 is LNHNV and CDR2 is YYDKDF (reference sequence). CDR3 length: 12 amino acids. Trimming pared 3 bases from V and 8 bases from J, leaving 8 bases between.

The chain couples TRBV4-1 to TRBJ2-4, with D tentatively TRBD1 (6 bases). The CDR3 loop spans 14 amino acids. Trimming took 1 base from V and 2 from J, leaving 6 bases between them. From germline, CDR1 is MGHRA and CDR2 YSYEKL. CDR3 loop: CASSQGDTKNIQYF. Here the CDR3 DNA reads TGCGCCAGCAGCCAAGGGGACACCAAAAACATTCAGTACTTC.

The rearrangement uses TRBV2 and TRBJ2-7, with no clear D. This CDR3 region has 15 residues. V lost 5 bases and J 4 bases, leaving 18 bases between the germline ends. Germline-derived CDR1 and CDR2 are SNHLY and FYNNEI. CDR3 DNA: TGTGCCAGCAGTCCGAAAAGCGTCGGAAGTTACGAGCAGTACTTC. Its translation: CASSPKSVGSYEQYF. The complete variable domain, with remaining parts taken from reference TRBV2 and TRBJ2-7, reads EPEVTQTPSHQVTQMGQEVILRCVPISNHLYFYWYRQILGQKVEFLVSFYNNEISEKSEIFDDQFSVERPDGSNFTLKIRSTKLEDSAMYFCASSPKSVGSYEQYFGPGTRLTVT.

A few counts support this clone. The CDR3 nucleotides are TGTGCCAGCAGTGACCCCGTGAGAGTGGGCCCCGAAGAAGAAAAACTGTTTTTT. Its protein is CASSDPVRVGPEEEKLFF. The J gene is TRBJ1-4, the V gene TRBV6-4, with D unclear. The CDR3 runs to 18 residues. Germline loops: CDR1 MRHNA, CDR2 SNTAGT. With 2 bases removed from V and 8 bases from J, the gap between germline ends came to 24 bases.

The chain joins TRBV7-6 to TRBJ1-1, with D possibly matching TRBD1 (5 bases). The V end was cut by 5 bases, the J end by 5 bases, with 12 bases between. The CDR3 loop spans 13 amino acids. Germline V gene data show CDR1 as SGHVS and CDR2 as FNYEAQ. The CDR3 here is CASSAGEWTEAFF. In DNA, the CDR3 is TGTGCCAGCAGCGCGGGGGAGTGGACTGAAGCTTTCTTT. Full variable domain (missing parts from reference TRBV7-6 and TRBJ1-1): GAGVSQSPRYKVTKRGQDVALRCDPISGHVSLYWYRQALGQGPEFLTYFNYEAQQDKSGLPNDRFSAERPEGSISTLTIQRTEQRDSAMYRCASSAGEWTEAFFGQGTRLTVV.

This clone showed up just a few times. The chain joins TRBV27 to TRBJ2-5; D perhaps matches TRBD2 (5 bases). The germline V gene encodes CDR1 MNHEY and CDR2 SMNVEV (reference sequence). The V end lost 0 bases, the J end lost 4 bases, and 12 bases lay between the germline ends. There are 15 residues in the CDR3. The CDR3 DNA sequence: TGTGCCAGCAGTTTATCGCCAGGAGGCGGAGAGACCCAGTACTTC. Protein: CASSLSPGGGETQYF.

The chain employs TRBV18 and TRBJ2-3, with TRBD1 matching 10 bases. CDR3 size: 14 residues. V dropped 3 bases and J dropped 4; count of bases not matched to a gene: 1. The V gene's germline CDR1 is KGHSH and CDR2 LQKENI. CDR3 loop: CASSPTGGSDTQYF. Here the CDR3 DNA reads TGTGCCAGCTCACCGACAGGGGGCTCAGATACGCAGTATTTT.